The T cell receptor beta chain described here comes from a study of blood T cell repertoires in COVID-19. Study as a whole: Researchers got acute and convalescent COVID-19 samples from the United States, Italy and Spain. Sources were T cells, B-cell-depleted T cells, or PBMCs; the material itself was cDNA or gDNA.

Original handling: By means of reference gene primer amplification, nucleated cell counts were estimated. TCRdb keeps only in-frame clones here, not all; method: immunoSEQ multiplex PCR. The V and J calls and clone size are taken from that table; D and trimming were inferred from the DNA. The table shows roughly 13,000 clones, with less than 95% occurring only once. Sequencing used peripheral blood. This receptor was taken from a human donor in a cohort sampled during active COVID-19.

The CDR3 here is CASSLGLAQETQYF. The CDR3 bases are TGTGCCAGCAGCCTGGGACTCGCTCAAGAGACCCAGTACTTC. J is TRBJ2-5 and V is TRBV5-4, with D maybe TRBD2 (6 bases). V was cut by 4 bases and J by 2 bases, with 12 bases left in between. CDR3 length equals 14 residues. The germline V gene encodes CDR1 SGHNT and CDR2 YYREEE (reference sequence).